The 9 T cell receptor beta chains below all came from one sample that was sequenced in a study of blood T cell repertoires in COVID-19. The assay was immunoSEQ multiplex PCR, and TCRdb's table has in-frame clones only and misses some. The sample contains over 95,000 clones, roughly 79% of which appear only once. The source material was peripheral blood. These receptors all come from a human donor in a cohort sampled during active COVID-19.

The rearrangement links TRBV3-1 (or the pseudogene TRBV3-2) to TRBJ1-6, with 7 bases that match TRBD1. Looked up from germline, CDR1 is LGHDT and CDR2 is YNNKEL (reference sequence). Trimming took 1 base from V and 0 from J; bases not matched to a gene: 12. This CDR3 has 20 residues. The CDR3 DNA reads TGTGCCAGCAGCCAAGCGAACAGGGGCTGGGAAAGCTCCTATAATTCACCCCTCCACTTT. Translation: CASSQANRGWESSYNSPLHF.

The chain employs TRBV11-2 and TRBJ1-4; D is possibly TRBD1 (6 bases). Germline values: CDR1 SGHAT, CDR2 FQNNGV. CDR3 size: 14 residues. V lost 0 bases, J lost 8 bases, and 10 bases lay in between. CDR3 amino acids: CASSLDPGGEKLFF. DNA for the CDR3: TGTGCCAGCAGCTTAGATCCGGGGGGCGAAAAACTGTTTTTT.

This clone was detected only a few times. The chain is built from TRBV18 and TRBJ1-5; TRBD1 is a possible D gene (5 bases). Germline CDR1 KGHSH, CDR2 LQKENI. Between the trimmed V and J ends, which lost 8 bases and 3 bases, there was a span of 11 bases. The CDR3 length is 13 residues. The CDR3 DNA is TGTGCCAGCGCAGGGTACGTCAATCAGCCCCAGCATTTT. This gives the protein CASAGYVNQPQHF.

This clone has a handful of counts. The gene calls are TRBV30 and TRBJ1-1, with TRBD1 matching over 7 bases. V shed 2 bases and J 5 bases; nucleotides not matched to a gene: 8. This CDR3 comprises 14 residues. Germline V gene sequence: CDR1 GTSNPN, CDR2 SVGIG (reference sequence). CDR3 sequence reads: CAWSSKGARTEAFF. DNA of the CDR3: TGTGCCTGGAGTTCTAAGGGGGCTAGGACTGAAGCTTTCTTT.

This chain connects TRBV6-6 to TRBJ1-3, with D perhaps TRBD1 (6 bases). Germline CDR1 is MNHNY and CDR2 is SVGAGI (reference sequence). Trimming took off 5 bases at V and 1 base at J, with 9 bases between the two ends. The CDR3 totals 14 residues. The CDR3 nucleotides read TGTGCCAGCAGTCAACAGGGTTCTGGAAACACCATATATTTT. This translates into CASSQQGSGNTIYF.

The chain recombines TRBV6-1 with TRBJ1-2; 9 positions match TRBD1. V lost 0 bases, J lost 7 bases, and 3 bases stayed unmatched. Looked up from germline, CDR1 is MNHNS and CDR2 is SASEGT. This CDR3 region has 14 residues. The CDR3: CASSEAGQGSGYTF. CDR3 DNA sequence: TGTGCCAGCAGTGAAGCGGGACAGGGTAGTGGCTACACCTTC.

The chain has TRBV5-4 and TRBJ1-4; 8 bases match TRBD1. Unmatched junction bases numbered 4, after V lost 0 bases and J lost 6 bases. The CDR3 is 15 residues long. Germline CDR1 SGHNT, CDR2 YYREEE (reference sequence). As DNA, the CDR3 is TGTGCCAGCAGCTTGGATGGGACAGGACATGAAAAACTGTTTTTT. Its protein product is CASSLDGTGHEKLFF.

The rearrangement uses TRBV7-6 and TRBJ2-3; TRBD2 matches 7 bases. The V gene's germline CDR1 is SGHVS and CDR2 FNYEAQ. V trimming: 5 bases; J trimming: 4 bases; junction bases outside the gene matches: 12. The CDR3 covers 16 residues. For the CDR3, the DNA is TGTGCCAGCAGCCCCCGGACTAGTCTGGACCCAGATACGCAGTATTTT. Residues: CASSPRTSLDPDTQYF.

This rearrangement joins TRBV11-1 to TRBJ2-5, with D perhaps TRBD2 (6 bases). Germline V gene sequence: CDR1 SGHAT, CDR2 FQDESV (reference sequence). Trimming left V 1 base short and J 2 bases short, with 8 bases between. There are 14 residues in the CDR3. The CDR3 bases are TGTGCCAGCAGCTTAGGGAGGGGTCAAGAGACCCAGTACTTC. Protein: CASSLGRGQETQYF.